These 10 T cell receptor beta chains share one sample of origin, sequenced in a study of blood T cell repertoires in COVID-19. Sequencing was performed with immunoSEQ multiplex PCR; in TCRdb, only in-frame clones are kept and a portion is missing. The table shows roughly 180,000 clones, with approximately 86% occurring only once. Sequencing was carried out using PBMCs or T cells enriched from blood (not recorded which). These receptors were collected from a woman aged 25 to 39 who had recovered from COVID-19.

The V call is TRBV5-5, the J call TRBJ1-1; D call uncertain. The CDR3 extends over 13 amino acids. Trimming left V 0 bases short and J 4 bases short, with 7 bases between. Germline V gives CDR1 SGHKS, CDR2 YYEKEE (reference sequence). The CDR3 spells CASSLASATEAFF. CDR3 nucleotides: TGTGCCAGCAGCTTGGCCAGCGCCACTGAAGCTTTCTTT.

The chain links TRBV9 to TRBJ1-2; 8 bases match TRBD1. Losses at the gene ends were 3 bases for V and 4 bases for J; bases not matched to a gene: 20. The CDR3 covers 19 residues. Germline CDR1 and CDR2: SGDLS and YYNGEE. The CDR3 loop is CASSGEPYEGTGELYGYTF. The DNA for the CDR3 is TGTGCCAGCAGCGGGGAGCCTTATGAGGGGACAGGAGAGCTCTATGGCTACACCTTC.

The J gene is TRBJ2-7, the V gene TRBV24-1; 7 bases are a match to TRBD2. CDR1 KGHDR and CDR2 SFDVKD come from the germline V gene. V trimming: 3 bases; J trimming: 0 bases; junction bases outside the gene matches: 4. This CDR3 contains 15 residues. The CDR3 DNA reads TGTGCCACCAGTGATCCGCGGGAGAGCTCCTACGAGCAGTACTTC. Its translation is CATSDPRESSYEQYF.

V gene TRBV10-3 combines with J gene TRBJ1-4; unclear D gene. The germline CDR1 and CDR2 sequences are ENHRY and SYGVKD. The CDR3 spans 14 residues. The V end lost 6 bases, the J end lost 4 bases, and 12 bases lay between the germline ends. CDR3 protein: CAIRAGLDNEKLFF. In DNA form, the CDR3 reads TGTGCCATCAGGGCAGGTTTGGATAATGAAAAACTGTTTTTT.

CDR3 protein: CASSTRDRGLGRGGLNEQFF. In DNA form, the CDR3 reads TGTGCCAGTAGTACGAGGGACAGGGGCTTAGGCAGGGGGGGACTAAATGAGCAGTTCTTC. The rearrangement links TRBV19 to TRBJ2-1; 10 bases map to TRBD1. The CDR3 spans 20 residues. Trimming took 4 bases from V and 7 from J; bases not matched to a gene: 22. Germline V gene sequence: CDR1 LNHDA, CDR2 SQIVND (reference sequence).

The chain carries TRBV6-1 and TRBJ1-2, with 10 bases lining up with TRBD1. The CDR3 covers 14 residues. The J segment lost 4 bases and the V segment lost 3 bases, leaving 2 bases of the junction unmatched. Germline lookup yields CDR1 MNHNS and CDR2 SASEGT. The CDR3 bases are TGTGCCAGCAGTGAGGGACAGGGGCCCTATGGCTACACCTTC. Its protein is CASSEGQGPYGYTF.

J is TRBJ1-3 and V is TRBV29-1; 7 bases map to TRBD1. The CDR3 has 15 amino acids. CDR1 is SQVTM, CDR2 ANQGSEA, per germline. The trim removed 6 bases at V and 0 bases at J, leaving 8 bases unmatched. The CDR3 region is CSVLGGPLSGNTIYF. The DNA for the CDR3 is TGCAGCGTGTTAGGGGGCCCGCTCTCTGGAAACACCATATATTTT.

The CDR3 sequence: CASSTRVSVFTDTQYF. The CDR3 bases are TGTGCCAGTAGTACCCGGGTTAGCGTTTTTACAGATACGCAGTATTTT. The V and J genes are TRBV19 and TRBJ2-3, with a weak D call TRBD2 (5 bases). Germline CDR1 is LNHDA and CDR2 is SQIVND (reference sequence). V shed 4 bases and J shed 3 bases, with 17 bases lying between them. The CDR3 runs to 16 residues.

V and J are TRBV19 and TRBJ2-7, with 9 bases aligning to TRBD1. CDR1 LNHDA and CDR2 SQIVND come from the germline V gene (reference sequence). This CDR3 has 16 amino acids. Losses at the gene ends were 8 bases for V and 1 base for J; bases not matched to a gene: 12. The CDR3, as DNA: TGTGCCAGTCGAAAAAGGTCCGGGACAGGGTCCTACGAGCAGTACTTC. Amino acids: CASRKRSGTGSYEQYF.

The chain combines TRBV25-1 with TRBJ1-5; D is unresolved. Germline V gene sequence: CDR1 MGHDK, CDR2 SYGVNS. Trimming left V 3 bases short and J 3 bases short, with 12 bases between. This CDR3 comprises 15 residues. The CDR3 nucleotides read TGTGCCAGCAGTGAGGGCGACATGGTCAATCAGCCCCAGCATTTT. Encoded protein: CASSEGDMVNQPQHF. The full variable domain, rest sourced from reference TRBV25-1 and TRBJ1-5, is EADIYQTPRYLVIGTGKKITLECSQTMGHDKMYWYQQDPGMELHLIHYSYGVNSTEKGDLSSESTVSRIRTEHFPLTLESARPSHTSQYLCASSEGDMVNQPQHFGDGTRLSIL.